These 20 T cell receptor beta chains originate from one sample sequenced in a study of CD8+CD57+ T cells in acquired aplastic anemia (dated by TCRdb to 2016 to 2019). Sequencing instrument: Illumina HiSeq 2000. Profiling of TCR beta VDJ combinations and CDR3 sequences used genomic DNA as the template. The public reads were reanalyzed by TCRdb: fastp trimming at Q25, MiXCR alignment, in-frame beta chains only. Here each entry gathers all rows of one CDR3 protein and keeps the most common genes and DNA. This sample holds some 92,000 distinct CDR3 sequences; roughly 70% were observed only once. The top ten hold approximately 60% of the sample. The patients picked for sequencing were ones in whom flow cytometry had shown an expansion of CD8+CD57+ cells. Sequenced input: sorted CD4+, CD8+, or CD8+CD57+ T cells (not recorded which) from PBMCs. Receptors originate from a human donor with aplastic anemia.

V gene TRBV10-3 combines with J gene TRBJ2-7; the D is unclear. The CDR3 extends over 14 amino acids. Germline CDR1 reads ENHRY; CDR2 reads SYGVKD. Between the trimmed V and J ends, which lost 2 bases and 2 bases, there was a span of 10 bases. CDR3 DNA sequence: TGTGCCATCAGTGAGCGGACGGCAACCTACGAGCAGTACTTC. Encoded protein: CAISERTATYEQYF.

The rearrangement links TRBV28 to TRBJ2-5, with 14 nucleotides matching TRBD2. V lost 5 bases, J lost 3 bases, and 5 bases stayed unmatched. The length of the CDR3 is 16 residues. The germline V gene has CDR1 MDHEN and CDR2 SYDVKM. The CDR3 nucleotides are TGTGCCAGCAGTCCCATGGGACTAGCGGGAGAAGAGACCCAGTACTTC. Encoded protein: CASSPMGLAGEETQYF.

This clonotype was detected only a few times. This sequence joins TRBV24-1 and TRBJ2-1, with D perhaps TRBD2 (5 bases). The CDR3 loop spans 14 amino acids. Trimming stripped 5 bases from V and 0 bases from J, with 7 bases between. Germline V gives CDR1 KGHDR, CDR2 SFDVKD. The CDR3 region has the DNA TGTGCCACCAGTGGTGGGAGCTCCTACAATGAGCAGTTCTTC. This encodes CATSGGSSYNEQFF.

Concerning this clonotype itself: At one of its ends the junction is not consistent with the germline gene, which may arise from a read error. The J gene is TRBJ2-5, the V gene TRBV19; D could derive from TRBD1 or TRBD2 (5 bases each). CDR1 is LNHDA and CDR2 is SQIVND in the germline V gene (reference sequence). The CDR3 runs 13 residues. CDR3 in amino acids: CASSILEGETQYF. DNA for the CDR3: TGCGCCAGTAGTATTCTTGAGGGGGAGACCCAGTACTTC.

This clonotype occurred many times. V and J are TRBV7-3 and TRBJ2-1; D ambiguous. The CDR3 is 13 amino acids. CDR1 is SGHTA, CDR2 FQGTGA, per germline. The ends were cut back, 5 bases at V and 7 bases at J, with 12 bases in the middle. This CDR3 is CASSAVGLNEQFF. The CDR3 DNA reads TGTGCCAGCAGCGCAGTCGGCCTTAATGAGCAGTTCTTC.

Regarding this clonotype: A read error may account for a junction end that differs from germline. This chain joins TRBV6-4 and TRBJ1-1, with D perhaps TRBD1 (5 bases). Looked up from germline, CDR1 is MRHNA and CDR2 is SNTAGT. The CDR3 runs to 13 residues. The CDR3 DNA follows: TGTGCCAGCAGTGGGGGGGAGACCACTGAAGCCTTCTTT. Amino acids: CASSGGETTEAFF.

V gene TRBV2 combines with J gene TRBJ1-2; tentatively, D is TRBD1 (6 bases). Trimming cost V 7 bases and J 2 bases, with 26 bases left between them. Germline loops: CDR1 SNHLY, CDR2 FYNNEI. The CDR3 has 18 residues. The CDR3 DNA reads TGTGCCAGCATCGGGGTACGGACGAACGGACAGTCGAACTATGGCTACACCTTC. Its protein product is CASIGVRTNGQSNYGYTF.

V is TRBV20-1 and J is TRBJ2-7; D is unclear. V lost 2 bases and J lost 3, with 5 bases in between. Germline V gene lookup returns CDR1 DFQATT and CDR2 SNEGSKA (reference sequence). The CDR3 has 11 amino acids. The chain's CDR3 is CSARLVYEQYF. The DNA of the CDR3 is TGCAGTGCTAGATTAGTCTACGAGCAGTACTTC.

This clonotype occurred many times. The J gene is TRBJ2-3, the V gene TRBV20-1; 9 positions match TRBD2. Germline loops: CDR1 DFQATT, CDR2 SNEGSKA (reference sequence). CDR3 length: 15 residues. The V and J ends lost 0 bases and 8 bases, in that order; junction bases with no gene match: 9. The DNA for the CDR3 is TGCAGTGCTAGAGACCCTAGCGGGATTTGGCGTACGCAGTATTTT. Translating gives CSARDPSGIWRTQYF.

The chain couples TRBV19 to TRBJ2-1; the match to TRBD1 covers 7 bases. V lost 9 bases and J lost 7; bases outside the gene matches: 12. Germline V gene lookup returns CDR1 LNHDA and CDR2 SQIVND (reference sequence). This CDR3 is built from 14 residues. As DNA, the CDR3 is TGTGCCAGCAGCTTAACAGGGGCGTGGAATGAGCAGTTCTTC. Its protein product is CASSLTGAWNEQFF.

The chain is built from TRBV7-2 and TRBJ2-7; D gene uncertain. Trimming removed 2 bases at V and 3 bases at J, with 8 bases between. The CDR3 runs to 13 residues. Germline values: CDR1 SGHTA, CDR2 FQGNSA. As DNA, the CDR3 is TGTGCCAGCAGCTTAAACTACTTCTACGAGCAGTACTTC. The encoded protein is CASSLNYFYEQYF.

The J gene is TRBJ2-1, the V gene TRBV12-3 or TRBV12-4; D remains ambiguous. CDR3 size: 13 residues. V was clipped by 1 base and J by 9 bases, with 10 bases between them. The CDR3 here is CASSLGLVPEQFF. The CDR3, as DNA: TGTGCCAGCAGTTTAGGCCTAGTGCCTGAGCAGTTCTTC.

The genes are TRBV29-1 and TRBJ2-7, with 9 positions matching TRBD2. Germline lookup yields CDR1 SQVTM and CDR2 ANQGSEA. V gave up 4 bases and J gave up 1 base; unmatched junction bases: 5. The CDR3 has 14 residues. The DNA for the CDR3 is TGCAGCGTTGTTCTAGCGGGACATTCCTACGAGCAGTACTTC. It encodes CSVVLAGHSYEQYF.

The chain links TRBV2 to TRBJ2-7; D is undetermined. This CDR3 contains 13 residues. Per germline, CDR1 SNHLY and CDR2 FYNNEI. The germline V and J ends were trimmed by 6 bases and 0 bases, with 9 bases remaining between them. For the CDR3, the DNA is TGTGCCAGCAGCAGGATCGACTCCTACGAGCAGTACTTC. Protein product: CASSRIDSYEQYF.

V usage is TRBV2 and J usage is TRBJ2-5, with D maybe TRBD1 (5 bases). Germline CDR1 and CDR2: SNHLY and FYNNEI. The CDR3 is made up of 14 amino acids. V was clipped by 2 bases and J by 3 bases, with 10 bases between them. The CDR3 loop is CASSEQGGKETQYF. The DNA of the CDR3 is TGTGCCAGCAGTGAACAGGGCGGTAAAGAGACCCAGTACTTC.

This sequence joins TRBV20-1 and TRBJ2-7; D gene ambiguous. The V gene lost 3 bases and the J gene lost 2 bases, with 17 bases spanning the gap. The CDR3 totals 15 residues. Germline CDR1 DFQATT, CDR2 SNEGSKA (reference sequence). CDR3 DNA sequence: TGCAGTGCTAGTCCTATCCCAGACCCGCCCTACGAGCAGTACTTC. Residues: CSASPIPDPPYEQYF.

The rearrangement uses TRBV10-2 and TRBJ2-7; 12 bases agree with TRBD2. This CDR3 spans 16 amino acids. The germline V gene encodes CDR1 WSHSY and CDR2 SAAADI. Trimming removed 7 bases from V and 4 bases from J; junction bases left unmatched: 11. The CDR3 region is CASTWTSGTVSYEQYF. CDR3 nucleotides: TGCGCCAGCACCTGGACTAGCGGGACCGTCTCGTACGAGCAGTACTTC.

This chain joins TRBV12-3 or TRBV12-4 and TRBJ2-6; no clear D gene. Trimming cost V 6 bases and J 2 bases, with 11 bases left between them. The CDR3 consists of 15 residues. This CDR3 is CASSLGSPGANVLTF. Written as DNA, the CDR3 is TGTGCCAGCAGCCTGGGGTCTCCTGGGGCCAACGTCCTGACTTTC.

This chain uses TRBV6-5 with TRBJ2-1; unclear D gene. CDR1 MNHEY and CDR2 SVGAGI come from the germline V gene. CDR3 length equals 14 residues. V was cut by 2 bases and J by 8 bases, with 13 bases left in between. The DNA of the CDR3 is TGTGCCAGCAGTTACCTGATTAGCCGGGATGAGCAGTTCTTC. The encoded protein is CASSYLISRDEQFF.

The V gene is TRBV7-6, the J gene TRBJ1-2; D is possibly TRBD1 (5 bases). Germline CDR1 and CDR2: SGHVS and FNYEAQ. Between the trimmed V and J ends, which lost 6 bases and 7 bases, there was a span of 18 bases. The CDR3 consists of 14 residues. This CDR3 reads CASSSGTLKGGYTF. The CDR3 DNA reads as TGTGCCAGCAGTTCCGGGACGTTAAAAGGTGGCTACACCTTC.